A single sample gave rise to the 8 T cell receptor beta chains below, sequenced in a study of CD8 T cells in ankylosing spondylitis. One entry per CDR3 protein, called by TCRdb with MiXCR from the 5' RACE reads. The data show about 150,000 distinct CDR3 sequences, roughly 34% seen once. Material for sequencing was synovial fluid, either unsorted or a sorted T cell fraction (not recorded which). The receptors stem from a male donor with ankylosing spondylitis.

This clonotype has only a few counts. The chain combines TRBV15 with TRBJ2-7; TRBD1 matches at 9 bases. Germline values: CDR1 LNHNV, CDR2 YYDKDF (reference sequence). V dropped 5 bases and J dropped 2; count of bases not matched to a gene: 7. CDR3 length: 15 amino acids. The CDR3 bases are TGTGCCACCAGCGATGGACAGGGGTTAACCTACGAGCAGTACTTC. It translates to CATSDGQGLTYEQYF.

This clonotype was counted between two and nine times. Germline is not matched at one junction end, which may reflect a read error. This chain links TRBV18 with TRBJ2-5, with unresolved D. The CDR3 spans 13 residues. Germline assignment: CDR1 KGHSH and CDR2 LQKENI. The CDR3 here is CASSPGPQGTQYF. In DNA, the CDR3 is TGTGCCAGCTCACCGGGCCCGCAAGGGACCCAGTACTTC.

The chain links TRBV6-2 or TRBV6-3 to TRBJ1-5; D gene ambiguous. Germline values: CDR1 MNHEY, CDR2 SVGEGT. The CDR3 spans 15 residues. Trimming removed 8 bases at V and 3 bases at J, with 17 bases between. The CDR3 DNA reads TGTGCCAGCCATACAAGTGACGCCCTCAATCAGCCCCAGCATTTT. Encoded protein: CASHTSDALNQPQHF.

This chain links TRBV7-9 with TRBJ1-1; no reliable D call. Trimming took off 1 base at V and 0 bases at J, with 12 bases between the two ends. This CDR3 spans 16 amino acids. In germline, CDR1 is SEHNR, CDR2 FQNEAQ (reference sequence). The CDR3 DNA follows: TGTGCCAGCAGCTTAGTGATTTCCGATCTGAACACTGAAGCTTTCTTT. The encoded protein is CASSLVISDLNTEAFF.

This clonotype showed up just a few times. This chain joins TRBV10-3 and TRBJ2-3; 8 bases line up with TRBD1. Germline V gene sequence: CDR1 ENHRY, CDR2 SYGVKD. CDR3 length: 16 amino acids. The V segment lost 0 bases and the J segment 5 bases; nucleotides outside the gene matches: 7. CDR3 in amino acids: CAISESPTGEGDTQYF. In DNA form, the CDR3 reads TGTGCCATCAGTGAGTCTCCGACAGGGGAAGGAGATACGCAGTATTTT.

The rearrangement links TRBV9 to TRBJ2-1, with 7 bases fitting TRBD2. V was clipped by 2 bases and J by 3 bases; unmatched bases: 8. CDR3 length: 16 amino acids. Germline V gives CDR1 SGDLS, CDR2 YYNGEE. The CDR3 DNA is TGTGCCAGCAGCGTTCAGACGCCGGGAGGCTACAATGAGCAGTTCTTC. It codes for CASSVQTPGGYNEQFF.

This clonotype was observed once. V usage is TRBV29-1 and J usage is TRBJ2-5, with a possible D match to TRBD1 (6 bases). The germline V and J ends were trimmed by 4 bases and 4 bases, with 13 bases remaining between them. Per the germline V gene, CDR1 is SQVTM and CDR2 is ANQGSEA. CDR3 length: 13 residues. The CDR3 spells CSVGRTEGETQYF. The CDR3 nucleotides are TGCAGCGTTGGCAGGACAGAAGGAGAGACCCAGTACTTC.

This chain uses TRBV10-3 with TRBJ2-7; D is unclear. Trimming left V 3 bases short and J 3 bases short, with 6 bases between. CDR3 length: 12 amino acids. Germline values: CDR1 ENHRY, CDR2 SYGVKD. The CDR3 DNA reads TGTGCCATCAGTGATACCAGCTACGAGCAGTACTTC. The encoded protein is CAISDTSYEQYF.